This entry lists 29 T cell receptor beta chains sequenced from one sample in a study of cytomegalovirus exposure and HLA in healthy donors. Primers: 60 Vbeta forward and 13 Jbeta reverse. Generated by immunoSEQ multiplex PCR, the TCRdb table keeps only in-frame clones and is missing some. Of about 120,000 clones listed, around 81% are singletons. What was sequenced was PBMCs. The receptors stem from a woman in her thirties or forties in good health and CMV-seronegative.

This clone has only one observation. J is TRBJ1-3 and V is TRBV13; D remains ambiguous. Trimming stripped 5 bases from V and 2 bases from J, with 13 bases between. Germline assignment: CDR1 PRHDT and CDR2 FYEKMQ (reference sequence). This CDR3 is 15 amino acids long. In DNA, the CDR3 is TGTGCCAGCAGCCACCGGGAAACGGCTGGAAACACCATATATTTT. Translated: CASSHRETAGNTIYF.

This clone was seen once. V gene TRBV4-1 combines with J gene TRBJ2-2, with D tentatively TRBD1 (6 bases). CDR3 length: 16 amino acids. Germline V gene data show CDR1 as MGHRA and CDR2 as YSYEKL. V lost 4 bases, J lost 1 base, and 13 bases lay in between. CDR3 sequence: CASSPQGRENTGELFF. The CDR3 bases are TGCGCCAGCAGCCCACAGGGAAGGGAGAACACCGGGGAGCTGTTTTTT.

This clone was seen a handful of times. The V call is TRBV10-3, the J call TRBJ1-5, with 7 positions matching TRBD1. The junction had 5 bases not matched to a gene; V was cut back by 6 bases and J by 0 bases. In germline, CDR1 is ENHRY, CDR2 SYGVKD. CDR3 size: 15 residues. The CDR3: CAISEGTVSNQPQHF. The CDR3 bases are TGTGCCATCAGCGAAGGGACAGTTAGCAATCAGCCCCAGCATTTT.

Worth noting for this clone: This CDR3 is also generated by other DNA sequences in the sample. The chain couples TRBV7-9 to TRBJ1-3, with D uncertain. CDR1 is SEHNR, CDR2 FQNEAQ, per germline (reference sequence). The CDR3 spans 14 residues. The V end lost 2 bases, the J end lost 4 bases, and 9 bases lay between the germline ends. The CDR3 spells CASSLSISGNTIYF. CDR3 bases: TGTGCCAGCAGCTTATCTATCTCAGGAAACACCATATATTTT.

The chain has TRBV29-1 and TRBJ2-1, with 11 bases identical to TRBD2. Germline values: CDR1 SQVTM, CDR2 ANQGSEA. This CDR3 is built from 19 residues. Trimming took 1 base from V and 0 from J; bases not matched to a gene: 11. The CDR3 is CSVEGAGLAGGASYNEQFF. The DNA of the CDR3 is TGCAGCGTTGAAGGGGCCGGTCTAGCGGGAGGCGCCTCCTACAATGAGCAGTTCTTC.

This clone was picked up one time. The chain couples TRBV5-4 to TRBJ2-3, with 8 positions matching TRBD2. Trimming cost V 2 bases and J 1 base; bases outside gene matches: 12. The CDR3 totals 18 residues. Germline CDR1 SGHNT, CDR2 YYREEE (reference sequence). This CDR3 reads CASSFRAGGPTRTDTQYF. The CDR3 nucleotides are TGTGCCAGCAGCTTCAGGGCGGGGGGTCCAACCCGCACAGATACGCAGTATTTT.

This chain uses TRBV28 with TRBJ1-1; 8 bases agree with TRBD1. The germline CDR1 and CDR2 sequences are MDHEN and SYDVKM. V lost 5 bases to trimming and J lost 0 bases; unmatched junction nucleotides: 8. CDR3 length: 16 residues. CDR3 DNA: TGTGCCAGCAGTCCCCAGGGGGCGGCTATGAACACTGAAGCTTTCTTT. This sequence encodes CASSPQGAAMNTEAFF.

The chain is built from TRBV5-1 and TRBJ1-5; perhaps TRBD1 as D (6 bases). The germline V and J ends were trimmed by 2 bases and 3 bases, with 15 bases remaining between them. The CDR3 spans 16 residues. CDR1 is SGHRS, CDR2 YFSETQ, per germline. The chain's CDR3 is CASSFRRDTLNQPQHF. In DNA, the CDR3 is TGCGCCAGCAGCTTTCGAAGGGACACCCTCAATCAGCCCCAGCATTTT.

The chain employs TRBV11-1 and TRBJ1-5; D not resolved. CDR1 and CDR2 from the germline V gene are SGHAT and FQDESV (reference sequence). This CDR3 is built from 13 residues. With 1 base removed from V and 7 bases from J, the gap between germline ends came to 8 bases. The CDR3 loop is CASSLVLGQPQHF. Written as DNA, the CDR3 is TGTGCCAGCAGCTTAGTCCTAGGCCAGCCCCAGCATTTT.

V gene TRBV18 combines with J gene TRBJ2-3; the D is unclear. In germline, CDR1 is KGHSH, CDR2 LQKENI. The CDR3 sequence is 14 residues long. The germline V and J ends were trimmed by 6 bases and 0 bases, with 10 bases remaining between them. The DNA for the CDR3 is TGTGCCAGCTCCAGGTTATCTAGCACAGATACGCAGTATTTT. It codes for CASSRLSSTDTQYF.

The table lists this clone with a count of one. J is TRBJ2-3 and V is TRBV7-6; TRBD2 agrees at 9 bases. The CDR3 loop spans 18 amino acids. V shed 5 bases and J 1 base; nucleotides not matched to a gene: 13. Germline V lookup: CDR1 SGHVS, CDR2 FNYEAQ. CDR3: CASSPSWPSGIRTDTQYF. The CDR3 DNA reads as TGTGCCAGCAGCCCTAGCTGGCCTAGCGGGATTCGCACAGATACGCAGTATTTT.

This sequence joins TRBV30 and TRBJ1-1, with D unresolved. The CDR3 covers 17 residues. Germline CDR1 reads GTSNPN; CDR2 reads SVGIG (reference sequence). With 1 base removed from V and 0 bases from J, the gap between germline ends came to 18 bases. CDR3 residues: CAWSERARGYLNTEAFF. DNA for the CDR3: TGTGCCTGGAGTGAAAGGGCACGGGGTTATTTGAACACTGAAGCTTTCTTT.

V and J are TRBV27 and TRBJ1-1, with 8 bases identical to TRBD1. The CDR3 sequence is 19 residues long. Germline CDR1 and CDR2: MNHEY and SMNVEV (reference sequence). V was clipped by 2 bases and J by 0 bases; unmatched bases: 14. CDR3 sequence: CASSLKDRVGGVMNTEAFF. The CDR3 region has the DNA TGTGCCAGCAGTTTAAAGGACAGGGTGGGAGGGGTAATGAACACTGAAGCTTTCTTT.

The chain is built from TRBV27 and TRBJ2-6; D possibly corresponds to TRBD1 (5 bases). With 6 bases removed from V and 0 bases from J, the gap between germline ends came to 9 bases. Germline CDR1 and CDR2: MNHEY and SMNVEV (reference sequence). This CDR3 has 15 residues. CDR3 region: CASRAGFSGANVLTF. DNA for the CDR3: TGTGCCAGCAGAGCAGGGTTCTCTGGGGCCAACGTCCTGACTTTC.

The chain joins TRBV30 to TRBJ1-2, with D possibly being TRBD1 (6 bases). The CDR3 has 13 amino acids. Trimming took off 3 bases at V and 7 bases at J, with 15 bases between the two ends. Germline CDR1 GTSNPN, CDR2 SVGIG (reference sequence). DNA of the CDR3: TGTGCCTGGAGCCGAGACAGGACGCCTGGCTACACCTTC. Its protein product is CAWSRDRTPGYTF. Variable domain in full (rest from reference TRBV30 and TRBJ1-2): SQTIHQWPATLVQPVGSPLSLECTVEGTSNPNLYWYRQAAGRGLQLLFYSVGIGQISSEVPQNLSASRPQDRQFILSSKKLLLSDSGFYLCAWSRDRTPGYTFGSGTRLTVV.

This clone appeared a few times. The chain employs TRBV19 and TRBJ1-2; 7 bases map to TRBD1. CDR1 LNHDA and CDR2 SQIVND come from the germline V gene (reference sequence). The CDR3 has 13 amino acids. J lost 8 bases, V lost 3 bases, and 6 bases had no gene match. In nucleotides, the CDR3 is TGTGCCAGTAGTATTCCAGGGGGAAGCGGCTACACCTTC. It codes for CASSIPGGSGYTF.

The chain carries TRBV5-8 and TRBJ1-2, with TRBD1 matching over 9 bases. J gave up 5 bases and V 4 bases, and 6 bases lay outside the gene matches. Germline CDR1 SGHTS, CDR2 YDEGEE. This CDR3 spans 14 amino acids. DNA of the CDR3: TGTGCCAGCAGCCCCTCGGACAGGGGTTATGGCTACACCTTC. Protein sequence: CASSPSDRGYGYTF.

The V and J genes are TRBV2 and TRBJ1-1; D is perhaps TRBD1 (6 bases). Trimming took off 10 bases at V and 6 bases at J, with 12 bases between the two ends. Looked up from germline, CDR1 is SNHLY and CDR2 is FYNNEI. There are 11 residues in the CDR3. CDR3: CATTGRSEAFF. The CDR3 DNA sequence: TGTGCCACCACAGGGAGATCTGAAGCTTTCTTT.

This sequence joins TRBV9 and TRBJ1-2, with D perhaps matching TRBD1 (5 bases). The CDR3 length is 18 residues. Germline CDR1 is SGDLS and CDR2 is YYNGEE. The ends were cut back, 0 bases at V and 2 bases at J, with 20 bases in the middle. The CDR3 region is CASSVATVGGGMNYGYTF. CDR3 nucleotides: TGTGCCAGCAGCGTAGCTACTGTCGGGGGGGGTATGAACTATGGCTACACCTTC.

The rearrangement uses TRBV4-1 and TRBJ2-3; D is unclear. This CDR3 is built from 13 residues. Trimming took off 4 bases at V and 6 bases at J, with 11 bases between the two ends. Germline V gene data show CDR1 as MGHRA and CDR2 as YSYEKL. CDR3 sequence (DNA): TGCGCCAGCAGCCTTGCTGGCGGTGATACGCAGTATTTT. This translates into CASSLAGGDTQYF.

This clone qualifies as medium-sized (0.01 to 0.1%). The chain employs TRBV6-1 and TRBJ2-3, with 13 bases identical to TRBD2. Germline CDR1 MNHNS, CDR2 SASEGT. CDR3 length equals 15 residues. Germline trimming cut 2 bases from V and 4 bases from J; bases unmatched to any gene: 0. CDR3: CASSETSGGADTQYF. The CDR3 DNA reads TGTGCCAGCAGTGAAACTAGCGGGGGGGCAGATACGCAGTATTTT.

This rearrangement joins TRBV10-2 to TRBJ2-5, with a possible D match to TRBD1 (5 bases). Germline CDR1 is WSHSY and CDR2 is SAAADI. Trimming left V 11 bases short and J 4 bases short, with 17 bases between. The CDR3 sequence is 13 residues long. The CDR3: CACGTGPRETQYF. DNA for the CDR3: TGCGCCTGCGGTACAGGCCCCAGAGAGACCCAGTACTTC.

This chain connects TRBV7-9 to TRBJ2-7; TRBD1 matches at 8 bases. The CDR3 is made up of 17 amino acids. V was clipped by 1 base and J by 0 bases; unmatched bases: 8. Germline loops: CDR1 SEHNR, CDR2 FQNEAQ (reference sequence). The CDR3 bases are TGTGCCAGCAGCTTAGACGGACAGGGTGGAGGCTCCTACGAGCAGTACTTC. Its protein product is CASSLDGQGGGSYEQYF.

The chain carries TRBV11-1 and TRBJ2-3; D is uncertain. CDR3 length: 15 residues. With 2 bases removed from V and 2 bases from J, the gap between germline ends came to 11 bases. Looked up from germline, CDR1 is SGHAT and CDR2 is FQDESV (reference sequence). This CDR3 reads CASSLSPQATDTQYF. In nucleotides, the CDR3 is TGTGCCAGCAGCTTATCCCCGCAGGCCACAGATACGCAGTATTTT. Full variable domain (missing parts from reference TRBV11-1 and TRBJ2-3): EAEVAQSPRYKITEKSQAVAFWCDPISGHATLYWYRQILGQGPELLVQFQDESVVDDSQLPKDRFSAERLKGVDSTLKIQPAELGDSAMYLCASSLSPQATDTQYFGPGTRLTVL.

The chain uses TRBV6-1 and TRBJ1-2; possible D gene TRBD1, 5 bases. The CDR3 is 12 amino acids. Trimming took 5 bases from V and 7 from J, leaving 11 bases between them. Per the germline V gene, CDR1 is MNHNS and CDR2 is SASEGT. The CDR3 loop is CASSPMGGGYTF. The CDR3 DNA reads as TGTGCCAGCAGTCCTATGGGGGGTGGCTACACCTTC.

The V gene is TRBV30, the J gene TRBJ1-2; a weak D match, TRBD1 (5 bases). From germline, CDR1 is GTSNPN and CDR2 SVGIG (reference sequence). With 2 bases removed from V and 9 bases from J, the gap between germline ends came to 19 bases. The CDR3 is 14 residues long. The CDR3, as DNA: TGTGCCTGGAGTCCCAGGACAAGCCTGCTTCGCTACACCTTC. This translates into CAWSPRTSLLRYTF.

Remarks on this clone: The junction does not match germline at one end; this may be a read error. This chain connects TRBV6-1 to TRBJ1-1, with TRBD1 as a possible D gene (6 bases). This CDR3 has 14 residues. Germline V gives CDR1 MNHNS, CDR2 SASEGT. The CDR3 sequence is CASSDHGGLTEASF. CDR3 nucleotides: TGTGCCAGCAGTGACCACGGGGGGCTCACTGAAGCTTCCTTT.

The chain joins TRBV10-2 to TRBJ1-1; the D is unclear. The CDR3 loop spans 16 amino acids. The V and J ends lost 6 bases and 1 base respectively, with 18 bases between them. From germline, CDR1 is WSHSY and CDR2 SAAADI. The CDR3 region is CASSPPQEGGNTEAFF. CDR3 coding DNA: TGCGCCAGCAGCCCTCCGCAGGAAGGAGGGAACACTGAAGCTTTCTTT.

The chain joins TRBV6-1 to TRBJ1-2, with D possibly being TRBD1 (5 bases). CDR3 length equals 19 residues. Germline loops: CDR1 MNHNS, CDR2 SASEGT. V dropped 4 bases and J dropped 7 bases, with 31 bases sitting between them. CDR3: CASSGSPRGGTPRGGGYTF. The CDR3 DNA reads TGTGCCAGCAGTGGATCCCCGAGGGGAGGGACTCCCCGGGGTGGTGGCTACACCTTC.